This TCR beta chain is from a study of CD8+CD57+ T cells in acquired aplastic anemia. Study details: Around 3.5 ug was the average amount of DNA from sorted CD4+ and CD8+ cells.

CDR1 is SGHTA and CDR2 is FQGNSA in the germline V gene. The CDR3 spans 12 residues. With respect to this clonotype: As yet, its antigen is unknown. A junction end diverges from the germline sequence, so it may reflect a read error.

TCR beta VDJ and CDR3 profiles were obtained from a genomic DNA template. A single record per CDR3 protein comes from TCRdb applying MiXCR to the reads. The table shows 400,000 to 500,000 distinct CDR3 sequences, with around 72% occurring only once. Findings of the study overall: It was found that some 30 CD8+ CDR3 sequences were shared between patients and controls.

Sequenced material: sorted CD4+, CD8+, or CD8+CD57+ T cells (not recorded which) from PBMCs. The chain is built from TRBV7-2 and TRBJ1-1, with D unresolved. This receptor was taken from a human donor in good health, serving as a control. The CDR3 loop reads CASSLKKTEAIF. The CDR3 nucleotides are TGTGCCAGCAGCCTGAAAAAAACTGAAGCTATCTTT.